The T cell receptor (beta chain) described here comes from a study of control samples from healthy donors and cancer patients. V trimming: 4 bases; J trimming: 8 bases; junction bases outside the gene matches: 12. The V gene's germline CDR1 is MGHRA and CDR2 YSYEKL. CDR3 length equals 16 residues. Generated by immunoSEQ multiplex PCR, the TCRdb table keeps only in-frame clones and is missing some. Of roughly 160,000 clones listed, 96% are singletons. Input material: blood. V and J are TRBV4-1 and TRBJ2-1, with 9 bases matching TRBD1. The sequence derives from a young woman in good health. CDR3 region: CASSRTGTGISDEQFF. In DNA form, the CDR3 reads TGCGCCAGCAGCCGGACCGGGACAGGGATTTCCGATGAGCAGTTCTTC.